These 31 T cell receptor beta chains were all obtained from the same sample, sequenced in a study of regulatory T cells in long-lasting Graves disease. As for time point: persistent/refractory GD, antithyroid drugs over 5 years with positive TRAb. Isolated PBMC RNA provided the starting material for the TCR library. Construction of the TCR beta libraries employed iRepertoire HTBI primers in conjunction with Arm-PCR of CDR3 regions. TCRdb re-called the multiplex PCR reads with MiXCR, one entry per CDR3 protein. The table records a few hundred thousand distinct CDR3 sequences, 23% of them present only once. The starting material was peripheral blood mononuclear cells (PBMCs), obtained when the disease was refractory, from a patient treated with antithyroid drugs. The source is a female donor with Graves disease.

This clonotype has a count of ten or more. V and J are TRBV7-2 and TRBJ1-1, with D uncertain. The CDR3 covers 13 residues. CDR1 is SGHTA, CDR2 FQGNSA, per germline. Trimming left V 6 bases short and J 4 bases short, with 12 bases between. The CDR3 spells CASRYARGTEAFF. DNA of the CDR3: TGTGCCAGCAGATACGCTCGGGGCACTGAAGCTTTCTTT.

This clonotype was detected a few times. Because the CDR3's place on the DNA is in doubt, the DNA is left out and the CDR3 is given as listed by TCRdb. The chain employs TRBV28 and TRBJ2-7; the tabulated D call, TRBD2, remains unverified against the DNA. The CDR3 comprises 14 residues, both ends counted. Germline V gene data show CDR1 as MDHEN and CDR2 as SYDVKM. CDR3 region: CASSSSGLLYEQYF.

V and J are TRBV7-2 and TRBJ1-2; 10 bases align to TRBD1. The germline CDR1 and CDR2 sequences are SGHTA and FQGNSA. The CDR3 runs to 16 residues. Unmatched junction bases numbered 9, after V lost 2 bases and J lost 6 bases. CDR3 DNA: TGTGCCAGCAGCTTATACCGGACAGGGGGACGTGATGGCTACACCTTC. It is translated as CASSLYRTGGRDGYTF.

This clonotype has more than one count but fewer than ten. V and J are TRBV4-1 and TRBJ1-5; 7 bases fit TRBD1. The J segment lost 6 bases and the V segment lost 4 bases, leaving 6 bases of the junction unmatched. CDR1 MGHRA and CDR2 YSYEKL come from the germline V gene. The CDR3 contains 14 residues. CDR3 nucleotide sequence: TGCGCCAGCAGCCGTGGACAGGACCTTCAGCCCCAGCATTTT. Its translation: CASSRGQDLQPQHF.

A few counts support this clonotype. This sequence joins TRBV30 and TRBJ1-6; D uncertain. V lost 2 bases and J 7 bases, leaving 9 bases between the germline ends. The CDR3 spans 13 residues. Germline V gene lookup returns CDR1 GTSNPN and CDR2 SVGIG (reference sequence). The CDR3: CAWSPLSNSPLHF. DNA for the CDR3: TGTGCCTGGAGTCCGTTATCCAATTCACCCCTCCACTTT.

This clonotype was counted many times. This chain connects TRBV18 to TRBJ2-5, with D maybe TRBD2 (6 bases). The ends were cut back, 0 bases at V and 4 bases at J, with 6 bases in the middle. Germline-derived CDR1 and CDR2 are KGHSH and LQKENI. The CDR3 has 13 residues. CDR3 coding DNA: TGTGCCAGCTCACCACCAGCGGGAGAGACCCAGTACTTC. Its protein product is CASSPPAGETQYF. The variable domain in full, completed from reference TRBV18 and TRBJ2-5, reads NAGVMQNPRHLVRRRGQEARLRCSPMKGHSHVYWYRQLPEEGLKFMVYLQKENIIDESGMPKERFSAEFPKEGPSILRIQQVVRGDSAAYFCASSPPAGETQYFGPGTRLLVL.

This clonotype was recorded only once. This sequence may be a read error, since a much larger clone differs from it by one base. The chain is built from TRBV20-1 and TRBJ2-7; either TRBD1 or TRBD2 may supply D (6 bases each). Per the germline V gene, CDR1 is DFQATT and CDR2 is SNEGSKA (reference sequence). The CDR3 sequence is 15 residues long. In DNA form, the CDR3 reads TGCAGTGCTGGAGAATGGCGGGACACTAACTACGAGCAGTACTTC. Its translation: CSAGEWRDTNYEQYF.

V is TRBV5-1 and J is TRBJ2-7; maybe TRBD2 (7 bases). Germline CDR1 is SGHRS and CDR2 is YFSETQ. Trimming shortened V by 0 bases and J by 5 bases, and 15 bases separated the two germline ends. CDR3 size: 15 residues. CDR3 sequence reads: CASSLEGGSVNEQYF. The CDR3 bases are TGCGCCAGCAGCTTGGAGGGGGGGTCAGTAAACGAGCAGTACTTC.

This clonotype came up many times. The chain couples TRBV2 to TRBJ2-7; D is unclear. This CDR3 is 15 amino acids long. Trimming took 5 bases from V and 0 from J, leaving 14 bases between them. The V gene's germline CDR1 is SNHLY and CDR2 FYNNEI. The CDR3 region has the DNA TGTGCCAGCAGTTCCATGGGGTTCGACTCCTACGAGCAGTACTTC. It codes for CASSSMGFDSYEQYF. The full variable domain, rest sourced from reference TRBV2 and TRBJ2-7, is EPEVTQTPSHQVTQMGQEVILRCVPISNHLYFYWYRQILGQKVEFLVSFYNNEISEKSEIFDDQFSVERPDGSNFTLKIRSTKLEDSAMYFCASSSMGFDSYEQYFGPGTRLTVT.

This clonotype was seen at least ten times. The rearrangement joins TRBV7-2 to TRBJ2-7; 7 bases align to TRBD2. Losses at the gene ends were 5 bases for V and 0 bases for J; bases not matched to a gene: 4. Germline V lookup: CDR1 SGHTA, CDR2 FQGNSA. This CDR3 comprises 14 residues. CDR3 DNA sequence: TGTGCCAGCAGCCAGGGACTAATCTCCTACGAGCAGTACTTC. Protein product: CASSQGLISYEQYF. Together with reference TRBV7-2 and TRBJ2-7, the CDR3 gives the full variable domain: GAGVSQSPSNKVTEKGKDVELRCDPISGHTALYWYRQSLGQGLEFLIYFQGNSAPDKSGLPSDRFSAERTGGSVSTLTIQRTQQEDSAVYLCASSQGLISYEQYFGPGTRLTVT.

The chain links TRBV7-9 to TRBJ1-1; TRBD1 aligns across 9 bases. Losses at the gene ends were 4 bases for V and 3 bases for J; bases not matched to a gene: 9. The CDR3 totals 16 residues. Germline V gene sequence: CDR1 SEHNR, CDR2 FQNEAQ (reference sequence). Here the CDR3 DNA reads TGTGCCAGCAGCTCACACCCCGGGACAGGGTACACTGAAGCTTTCTTT. It yields the protein CASSSHPGTGYTEAFF.

In its sample, this clonotype was seen a few times. The chain joins TRBV12-3 or TRBV12-4 to TRBJ1-2; 9 nucleotides align to TRBD1. The CDR3 has 14 amino acids. With 2 bases clipped from V and 5 bases from J, the junction kept 3 bases outside the gene matches. The CDR3 coding sequence is TGTGCCAGCAGTTTACCCGGGACAGGGTATGGCTACACCTTC. This sequence encodes CASSLPGTGYGYTF.

The rearrangement joins TRBV6-1 to TRBJ2-7; D gene uncertain. This CDR3 spans 17 amino acids. With 6 bases removed from V and 0 bases from J, the gap between germline ends came to 21 bases. CDR1 MNHNS and CDR2 SASEGT come from the germline V gene. The CDR3 protein is CASSPMTVRQGSYEQYF. CDR3 DNA: TGTGCCAGCAGCCCAATGACCGTTAGACAAGGCTCCTACGAGCAGTACTTC.

This clonotype was seen a few times. The chain is built from TRBV3-1 and TRBJ1-1; D is unresolved. This CDR3 is built from 13 residues. V shed 1 base and J shed 4 bases, with 7 bases lying between them. From germline, CDR1 is LGHDT and CDR2 YNNKEL (reference sequence). The CDR3 is CASSQVPVTEAFF. DNA for the CDR3: TGTGCCAGCAGCCAAGTACCAGTCACTGAAGCTTTCTTT.

Ten or more counts support this clonotype. The chain combines TRBV2 with TRBJ1-4, with a possible D match to TRBD1 (6 bases). The germline gives CDR1 SNHLY, CDR2 FYNNEI. Trimming removed 5 bases from V and 4 bases from J, with 11 bases in between. The CDR3 has 14 amino acids. The CDR3 region is CASSRTVLNEKLFF. In DNA form, the CDR3 reads TGTGCCAGCAGTCGGACAGTTCTTAATGAAAAACTGTTTTTT.

CDR3 in amino acids: CASSTSTTGTSYEQYF. CDR3 DNA: TGTGCCAGTTCTACCTCTACTACCGGGACTAGTTACGAGCAGTACTTC. This rearrangement joins TRBV19 to TRBJ2-7, with 8 bases lining up with TRBD2. Germline trimming cut 8 bases from V and 4 bases from J; bases unmatched to any gene: 16. Germline lookup yields CDR1 LNHDA and CDR2 SQIVND (reference sequence). The CDR3 runs to 16 residues.

This clonotype was counted only a few times. The chain links TRBV28 to TRBJ2-3; 8 positions match TRBD1. The germline CDR1 and CDR2 sequences are MDHEN and SYDVKM. The CDR3 has 15 residues. With 6 bases clipped from V and 2 bases from J, the junction kept 7 bases outside the gene matches. CDR3 protein: CASRLGQGYTDTQYF. CDR3 DNA: TGTGCCAGCAGACTCGGACAGGGATACACAGATACGCAGTATTTT.

This clonotype was observed a handful of times. The J gene is TRBJ2-2, the V gene TRBV12-3 or TRBV12-4; D unresolved. There are 15 residues in the CDR3. V lost 6 bases to trimming and J lost 0 bases, with 11 bases between them. CDR3 loop: CASSFSTANTGELFF. The CDR3 DNA is TGTGCCAGCAGCTTCTCGACCGCGAACACCGGGGAGCTGTTTTTT.

About this clonotype itself: Sequence at one end of the junction differs from germline and may be a read error. The V gene is TRBV6-2 or TRBV6-3, the J gene TRBJ1-2; the D gene is possibly TRBD1 (5 bases). The germline gives CDR1 MNHEY, CDR2 SVGEGT. The CDR3 spans 13 residues. CDR3 bases: TGTGCCAGCAGTTTGGGGGATAGTTATGGCAACACCTTC. Amino acids: CASSLGDSYGNTF.

J is TRBJ2-1 and V is TRBV4-2; 7 bases are shared with TRBD2. V dropped 0 bases and J dropped 2; count of bases not matched to a gene: 4. CDR1 and CDR2 (germline): LGHNA, YNFKEQ. The CDR3 runs to 16 residues. CDR3 nucleotide sequence: TGTGCCAGCAGCCAAGACGCTAGCGGTCCCTACAATGAGCAGTTCTTC. Protein product: CASSQDASGPYNEQFF.

The J gene is TRBJ1-1, the V gene TRBV2; D is unclear. The germline V gene has CDR1 SNHLY and CDR2 FYNNEI. V was clipped by 6 bases and J by 6 bases, with 14 bases between them. The CDR3 runs to 13 residues. The CDR3 region has the DNA TGTGCCAGCAGGGCGGGCCAGTTCGCTGAAGCTTTCTTT. This codes for CASRAGQFAEAFF. Filled out from reference TRBV2 and TRBJ1-1, the complete variable domain reads EPEVTQTPSHQVTQMGQEVILRCVPISNHLYFYWYRQILGQKVEFLVSFYNNEISEKSEIFDDQFSVERPDGSNFTLKIRSTKLEDSAMYFCASRAGQFAEAFFGQGTRLTVV.

The table lists this clonotype with many counts. The V gene is TRBV6-2 or TRBV6-3, the J gene TRBJ1-3; TRBD1 agrees at 7 bases. Per germline, CDR1 MNHEY and CDR2 SVGEGT. V lost 7 bases and J lost 7; bases outside the gene matches: 7. CDR3 size: 13 residues. This CDR3 is CASTPTGRNTIYF. CDR3 sequence (DNA): TGTGCCAGCACCCCGACAGGGAGGAACACCATATATTTT.

The table lists this clonotype with a count of one. This clone may be a read error of a much larger clone one base away. The CDR3 does not close with the conserved phenylalanine or tryptophan, likely indicating a read error. J is TRBJ2-5 and V is TRBV2, with TRBD2 matching over 11 bases. Germline V gene lookup returns CDR1 SNHLY and CDR2 FYNNEI. The CDR3 is 15 amino acids. The V gene end was trimmed by 5 bases and the J gene end by 3 bases; junction bases not matched to a gene: 5. The CDR3 protein is CASSKQTSGKETQYL. The CDR3 DNA reads TGTGCCAGCAGTAAACAGACTAGCGGGAAAGAGACCCAGTACCTC.

At least ten counts were recorded for this clonotype. The V and J genes are TRBV29-1 and TRBJ2-6, with 8 nucleotides matching TRBD1. The V and J ends lost 3 bases and 0 bases, in that order; junction bases with no gene match: 7. Looked up from germline, CDR1 is SQVTM and CDR2 is ANQGSEA. The CDR3 covers 17 residues. The CDR3 sequence: CSVEGTGDNSGANVLTF. The CDR3 nucleotides are TGCAGCGTTGAGGGGACAGGAGATAACTCTGGGGCCAACGTCCTGACTTTC.

This clonotype was seen a single time. The chain links TRBV6-4 to TRBJ2-2; D may match TRBD1 or TRBD2 (5 bases each). V shed 6 bases and J shed 6 bases, with 17 bases lying between them. Germline CDR1 reads MRHNA; CDR2 reads SNTAGT. There are 15 residues in the CDR3. CDR3 DNA: TGTGCCAGCAGAGAAGACAGTCCGGGGTCCGGGGAGCTGTTTTTT. Amino acids: CASREDSPGSGELFF.

The chain links TRBV7-9 to TRBJ2-6, with D hard to call. The V gene's germline CDR1 is SEHNR and CDR2 FQNEAQ (reference sequence). The CDR3 loop spans 16 amino acids. The V gene lost 1 base and the J gene lost 1 base, with 8 bases spanning the gap. CDR3 sequence: CASSLGVVSGANVLTF. The CDR3 DNA is TGTGCCAGCAGCTTAGGCGTCGTGTCTGGGGCCAACGTCCTGACTTTC.

This clonotype was recorded a few times. The rearrangement joins TRBV13 to TRBJ1-5, with 8 positions matching TRBD1. The CDR3 is 15 amino acids. From germline, CDR1 is PRHDT and CDR2 FYEKMQ (reference sequence). V shed 5 bases and J 8 bases; nucleotides not matched to a gene: 11. Here the CDR3 reads CASSRRPGGTEPQHF. Written as DNA, the CDR3 is TGTGCCAGCAGCCGACGTCCAGGGGGCACGGAGCCCCAGCATTTT.

This clonotype has a handful of counts. This chain links TRBV7-9 with TRBJ1-4, with D unresolved. Trimming took off 7 bases at V and 0 bases at J, with 12 bases between the two ends. This CDR3 is built from 15 residues. CDR1 is SEHNR and CDR2 is FQNEAQ in the germline V gene (reference sequence). The CDR3 DNA is TGTGCCAGCACTTCGGTCACAGCAACTAATGAAAAACTGTTTTTT. Its translation is CASTSVTATNEKLFF.

This clonotype was seen a few times. V gene TRBV5-1 combines with J gene TRBJ1-2; 7 nucleotides agree with TRBD1. The CDR3 has 15 amino acids. CDR1 is SGHRS and CDR2 is YFSETQ in the germline V gene. V shed 4 bases, J shed 2 bases, and the junction held 8 bases outside the gene matches. CDR3 DNA: TGCGCCAGCAGCCTGGACGGGACAGCAAACTATGGCTACACCTTC. Protein sequence: CASSLDGTANYGYTF.

In this sample, this clonotype turned up a few times. V gene TRBV15 combines with J gene TRBJ2-1; TRBD2 matches 8 bases. Germline loops: CDR1 LNHNV, CDR2 YYDKDF (reference sequence). The junction had 19 bases not matched to a gene; V was cut back by 3 bases and J by 12 bases. This CDR3 spans 17 amino acids. CDR3 protein: CATSRNPRAAGEEVQFF. The CDR3 coding sequence is TGTGCCACCAGCAGGAACCCCCGAGCAGCGGGAGAGGAGGTGCAGTTCTTC.

This clonotype was detected many times. This sequence joins TRBV6-1 and TRBJ2-4; 8 bases fit TRBD1. From germline, CDR1 is MNHNS and CDR2 SASEGT. CDR3 length equals 14 residues. V trimming: 6 bases; J trimming: 6 bases; junction bases outside the gene matches: 7. CDR3 nucleotide sequence: TGTGCCAGCAGGCAACGACAGGGGATAAACATTCAGTACTTC. It yields the protein CASRQRQGINIQYF.